This TCR beta chain was recovered during a study of CD8 T cells in Susac syndrome. A quantity of about 0.5 to 1 ug RNA underwent reverse transcription using random hexamers. An immunoSEQ multiplex PCR generated amplified TCR beta CDR3 products spanning 54 Vbeta and 13 Jbeta. Via MiXCR, TCRdb re-called the immunoSEQ multiplex PCR reads, giving one row per CDR3 protein. The repertoire has 100,000 to 150,000 distinct CDR3 sequences, 85% to 95% of them found once; the top ten carry over 0.3%. CD8+ and CD4+ blood T cells underwent TCR beta sequencing. Treatment-naive patients with stable or active relapsing-remitting disease were the multiple sclerosis controls. In contrast to the negatively isolated CD8+ and CD4+ T cells, TEMRA cells were FACS-enriched. CDR3 length: 15 residues. Germline V gives CDR1 MGHRA, CDR2 YSYEKL. Between the trimmed V and J ends, which lost 1 base and 3 bases, there was a span of 12 bases.

This chain links TRBV4-1 with TRBJ1-2, with D possibly TRBD1 on 5 matching bases. This TCR was sampled from a human donor with multiple sclerosis. The sequencing input was CD8+ T cells from PBMCs. CDR3 sequence reads: CASSQAREVDYGYTF. CDR3 coding DNA: TGCGCCAGCAGCCAAGCCAGGGAAGTAGACTATGGCTACACCTTC.